The 32 T cell receptor beta chains below all came from one sample that was sequenced in a study of blood T cell repertoires in COVID-19 (dated by TCRdb to 2018 to 2020). Receptors were amplified or captured by the immunoSEQ multiplex PCR assay. This is the immuneACCESS table as TCRdb keeps it, with only in-frame sequences that have V and J called. A part of the clones is gone; compared with another copy, unresolved V genes explain less than half, and the rest is unexplained. For this sample there are about 160,000 clones; 70% to 90% appear just once. The leading ten clones occupy 5.4% of the sample. The specimen sequenced was peripheral blood. These receptor sequences come from a woman aged 45-59 years with COVID-19, enrolled during active disease.

The CDR3 DNA is TGCGCCAGCAGCCCGGGACAGGAGGCTTCCTACAATGAGCAGTTCTTC. This sequence encodes CASSPGQEASYNEQFF. The chain carries TRBV5-1 and TRBJ2-1; 8 bases line up with TRBD1. CDR3 length equals 16 residues. Unmatched junction bases numbered 7, after V lost 4 bases and J lost 1 base. CDR1 is SGHRS and CDR2 is YFSETQ in the germline V gene.

This chain uses TRBV7-9 with TRBJ1-5; D remains unclear. This CDR3 has 13 residues. The germline V gene has CDR1 SEHNR and CDR2 FQNEAQ (reference sequence). V was shortened by 1 base and J by 7 bases, with 8 bases between the two germline ends. This CDR3 is CASSLGTSQPQHF. CDR3 coding DNA: TGTGCCAGCAGCTTAGGCACATCACAGCCCCAGCATTTT.

The chain links TRBV11-2 to TRBJ1-1; no definite D call. The CDR3 is 14 residues long. Per the germline V gene, CDR1 is SGHAT and CDR2 is FQNNGV. The V and J ends lost 1 base and 5 bases respectively, with 11 bases between them. The CDR3: CASSLGPGGTEAFF. CDR3 DNA sequence: TGTGCCAGCAGCTTAGGTCCGGGAGGGACTGAAGCTTTCTTT.

The genes are TRBV13 and TRBJ2-4; a weak D match, TRBD1 (5 bases). Per germline, CDR1 PRHDT and CDR2 FYEKMQ (reference sequence). V lost 5 bases and J 7 bases, leaving 15 bases between the germline ends. The CDR3 is 14 residues long. CDR3 sequence reads: CASSEPGLRNIQYF. CDR3 bases: TGTGCCAGCAGCGAACCAGGGTTGAGGAACATTCAGTACTTC. Full variable domain (rest looked up from reference TRBV13 and TRBJ2-4): AAGVIQSPRHLIKEKRETATLKCYPIPRHDTVYWYQQGPGQDPQFLISFYEKMQSDKGSIPDRFSAQQFSDYHSELNMSSLELGDSALYFCASSEPGLRNIQYFGAGTRLSVL.

The V gene is TRBV20-1, the J gene TRBJ2-3; 8 bases align to TRBD1. The length of the CDR3 is 15 residues. The J segment lost 2 bases and the V segment lost 3 bases, leaving 7 bases of the junction unmatched. Germline CDR1 reads DFQATT; CDR2 reads SNEGSKA (reference sequence). CDR3 sequence reads: CSASRGQDSTDTQYF. Here the CDR3 DNA reads TGCAGTGCTAGTAGGGGACAGGACTCCACAGATACGCAGTATTTT.

This chain links TRBV6-6 with TRBJ1-5, with 9 bases matching TRBD1. Germline CDR1 and CDR2: MNHNY and SVGAGI (reference sequence). The ends lost 8 bases at V and 3 bases at J; junction bases unmatched: 2. This CDR3 is built from 13 residues. CDR3 sequence: CASRTGDNQPQHF. CDR3 nucleotide sequence: TGTGCCAGCCGGACAGGGGACAATCAGCCCCAGCATTTT.

The chain carries TRBV7-3 and TRBJ2-3, with D uncertain. This CDR3 has 13 residues. The ends were cut back, 2 bases at V and 3 bases at J, with 6 bases in the middle. In germline, CDR1 is SGHTA, CDR2 FQGTGA. This chain's CDR3 is CASSLVSTDTQYF. The CDR3 DNA sequence: TGTGCCAGCAGCTTAGTCTCGACAGATACGCAGTATTTT. Full variable domain (outside the CDR3, taken from reference TRBV7-3 and TRBJ2-3): GAGVSQTPSNKVTEKGKYVELRCDPISGHTALYWYRQSLGQGPEFLIYFQGTGAADDSGLPNDRFFAVRPEGSVSTLKIQRTERGDSAVYLCASSLVSTDTQYFGPGTRLTVL.

The genes are TRBV5-1 and TRBJ2-5, with a tentative D call TRBD1 (5 bases). The CDR3 runs to 16 residues. V lost 0 bases and J lost 1, with 13 bases in between. CDR1 is SGHRS and CDR2 is YFSETQ in the germline V gene. CDR3 nucleotides: TGCGCCAGCAGCTTGGGTCAGCTGCAGGGCCAAGAGACCCAGTACTTC. Translating gives CASSLGQLQGQETQYF.

This rearrangement joins TRBV10-3 to TRBJ2-3; a weak D match, TRBD2 (6 bases). This CDR3 spans 15 amino acids. Germline CDR1 and CDR2: ENHRY and SYGVKD. The V end lost 4 bases, the J end lost 2 bases, and 13 bases lay between the germline ends. The CDR3 reads CAISAGGANTDTQYF. The CDR3 DNA sequence: TGTGCCATCAGTGCAGGAGGGGCGAACACAGATACGCAGTATTTT.

V and J are TRBV9 and TRBJ1-1, with 8 nucleotides matching TRBD1. CDR3 length equals 15 residues. Trimming cost V 0 bases and J 5 bases; bases outside gene matches: 6. Germline V gene lookup returns CDR1 SGDLS and CDR2 YYNGEE. CDR3 region: CASSVGPGGWTEAFF. CDR3 nucleotides: TGTGCCAGCAGCGTAGGTCCAGGGGGCTGGACTGAAGCTTTCTTT.

The chain joins TRBV15 to TRBJ2-7; D uncertain. The CDR3 sequence is 12 residues long. In germline, CDR1 is LNHNV, CDR2 YYDKDF (reference sequence). Trimming shortened V by 4 bases and J by 4 bases, and 8 bases separated the two germline ends. The chain's CDR3 is CATSMLSYEQYF. The CDR3 nucleotides read TGTGCCACCAGCATGTTGAGTTACGAGCAGTACTTC. Full variable domain (remainder filled in from reference TRBV15 and TRBJ2-7): DAMVIQNPRYQVTQFGKPVTLSCSQTLNHNVMYWYQQKSSQAPKLLFHYYDKDFNNEADTPDNFQSRRPNTSFCFLDIRSPGLGDTAMYLCATSMLSYEQYFGPGTRLTVT.

The chain combines TRBV6-6 with TRBJ1-1, with unresolved D. The CDR3 contains 12 residues. Trimming took off 6 bases at V and 0 bases at J, with 5 bases between the two ends. Germline V lookup: CDR1 MNHNY, CDR2 SVGAGI (reference sequence). The CDR3 nucleotides are TGTGCCAGCAGCGGGATGAACACTGAAGCTTTCTTT. It is translated as CASSGMNTEAFF.

The V call is TRBV15, the J call TRBJ2-5; 10 bases are shared with TRBD1. V lost 5 bases to trimming and J lost 3 bases; unmatched junction nucleotides: 3. From germline, CDR1 is LNHNV and CDR2 YYDKDF (reference sequence). The CDR3 is 14 amino acids. The CDR3 coding sequence is TGTGCCACCAGCGGACAGGGGGGCAAAGAGACCCAGTACTTC. Translated, it gives CATSGQGGKETQYF.

The J gene is TRBJ2-7, the V gene TRBV19, with D unresolved. Trimming left V 5 bases short and J 1 base short, with 6 bases between. The CDR3 covers 12 residues. Germline CDR1 reads LNHDA; CDR2 reads SQIVND (reference sequence). CDR3 coding DNA: TGTGCCAGTAGTGCCGGTTCCTACGAGCAGTACTTC. The encoded protein is CASSAGSYEQYF.

The J gene is TRBJ2-5, the V gene TRBV4-2; 8 bases fit TRBD2. Germline V gene lookup returns CDR1 LGHNA and CDR2 YNFKEQ. The V and J ends lost 2 bases and 2 bases, in that order; junction bases with no gene match: 4. The CDR3 length is 15 residues. The CDR3 region has the DNA TGTGCCAGCAGCCAATTCTCGGGGGGGCAAGAGACCCAGTACTTC. Translating gives CASSQFSGGQETQYF.

The chain is built from TRBV27 and TRBJ2-7, with unresolved D. The germline V and J ends were trimmed by 1 base and 3 bases, with 7 bases remaining between them. CDR1 and CDR2 from the germline V gene are MNHEY and SMNVEV (reference sequence). This CDR3 has 13 amino acids. CDR3 amino acids: CASSLLTDYEQYF. The CDR3 region has the DNA TGTGCCAGCAGTTTATTGACTGACTACGAGCAGTACTTC.

The chain links TRBV30 to TRBJ1-6; D gene unclear. The CDR3 loop spans 13 amino acids. Looked up from germline, CDR1 is GTSNPN and CDR2 is SVGIG (reference sequence). Trimming removed 0 bases from V and 7 bases from J, with 7 bases in between. This CDR3 reads CAWSVGGNSPLHF. In DNA form, the CDR3 reads TGTGCCTGGAGTGTGGGCGGGAATTCACCCCTCCACTTT.

There are a few counts of this clone. This chain joins TRBV3-1 (or the pseudogene TRBV3-2) and TRBJ2-2; TRBD2 is a possible D gene (7 bases). CDR1 and CDR2 from the germline V gene are LGHDT and YNNKEL (reference sequence). This CDR3 contains 15 residues. With 4 bases removed from V and 4 bases from J, the gap between germline ends came to 13 bases. The CDR3 region is CASSPPGGFTGELFF. The DNA of the CDR3 is TGTGCCAGCAGCCCACCGGGGGGCTTCACCGGGGAGCTGTTTTTT.

J is TRBJ1-1 and V is TRBV19, with 9 nucleotides matching TRBD1. The CDR3 loop spans 14 amino acids. Per germline, CDR1 LNHDA and CDR2 SQIVND (reference sequence). Unmatched junction bases numbered 4, after V lost 5 bases and J lost 3 bases. The CDR3 here is CASSDRDRDTEAFF. In DNA form, the CDR3 reads TGTGCCAGTAGTGACCGGGACAGGGACACTGAAGCTTTCTTT.

The V call is TRBV5-1, the J call TRBJ2-7, with D maybe TRBD1 (7 bases). V lost 0 bases, J lost 4 bases, and 17 bases lay in between. Per germline, CDR1 SGHRS and CDR2 YFSETQ. CDR3 length equals 16 residues. CDR3 region: CASSLAEGAGRYEQYF. CDR3 coding DNA: TGCGCCAGCAGCTTGGCGGAGGGGGCAGGAAGATACGAGCAGTACTTC.

V is TRBV30 and J is TRBJ2-1; weak D call: TRBD1 (5 bases). The V gene's germline CDR1 is GTSNPN and CDR2 SVGIG (reference sequence). This CDR3 has 14 residues. V was cut by 1 base and J by 9 bases, with 16 bases left in between. The CDR3, as DNA: TGTGCCTGGAGTGCCACAGGATCCGGCCTTGAGCAGTTCTTC. Translating gives CAWSATGSGLEQFF. The complete variable domain, with remaining parts taken from reference TRBV30 and TRBJ2-1, reads SQTIHQWPATLVQPVGSPLSLECTVEGTSNPNLYWYRQAAGRGLQLLFYSVGIGQISSEVPQNLSASRPQDRQFILSSKKLLLSDSGFYLCAWSATGSGLEQFFGPGTRLTVL.

The chain recombines TRBV19 with TRBJ1-6, with TRBD1 matching 8 bases. Trimming took 6 bases from V and 0 from J; bases not matched to a gene: 10. The CDR3 loop spans 18 amino acids. The V gene's germline CDR1 is LNHDA and CDR2 SQIVND (reference sequence). CDR3 in amino acids: CASRLEDRAVSYNSPLHF. The DNA of the CDR3 is TGTGCCAGTAGGCTTGAGGACAGGGCGGTCTCCTATAATTCACCCCTCCACTTT. Supplemented by reference TRBV19 and TRBJ1-6, the full variable domain reads DGGITQSPKYLFRKEGQNVTLSCEQNLNHDAMYWYRQDPGQGLRLIYYSQIVNDFQKGDIAEGYSVSREKKESFPLTVTSAQKNPTAFYLCASRLEDRAVSYNSPLHFGNGTRLTVT.

V usage is TRBV2 and J usage is TRBJ1-5; perhaps TRBD1 as D (5 bases). The CDR3 extends over 14 amino acids. Germline V gene lookup returns CDR1 SNHLY and CDR2 FYNNEI. With 4 bases removed from V and 4 bases from J, the gap between germline ends came to 11 bases. The chain's CDR3 is CASSGDRLNQPQHF. The CDR3 DNA is TGTGCCAGCAGTGGAGACAGATTGAATCAGCCCCAGCATTTT. Together with reference TRBV2 and TRBJ1-5, the CDR3 gives the full variable domain: EPEVTQTPSHQVTQMGQEVILRCVPISNHLYFYWYRQILGQKVEFLVSFYNNEISEKSEIFDDQFSVERPDGSNFTLKIRSTKLEDSAMYFCASSGDRLNQPQHFGDGTRLSIL.

The chain joins TRBV4-1 to TRBJ2-1, with a tentative D call TRBD1 (5 bases). V was clipped by 1 base and J by 4 bases, with 14 bases between them. The CDR3 has 16 residues. Germline V CDR1 and CDR2: MGHRA, YSYEKL. The CDR3 DNA sequence: TGCGCCAGCAGCCAAGTAGTGTGGGGCAGGTACAATGAGCAGTTCTTC. This encodes CASSQVVWGRYNEQFF.

The chain is built from TRBV2 and TRBJ1-6, with D possibly being TRBD1 (6 bases). V was trimmed by 3 bases and J by 5 bases, leaving 8 bases between them. The CDR3 covers 14 residues. Germline V gives CDR1 SNHLY, CDR2 FYNNEI. This CDR3 is CASSDQGNNSPLHF. In DNA, the CDR3 is TGTGCCAGCAGTGATCAGGGGAATAATTCACCCCTCCACTTT.

This clone has a single count. This chain joins TRBV2 and TRBJ2-7; 13 bases are a match to TRBD2. The V segment lost 4 bases and the J segment 3 bases; nucleotides outside the gene matches: 9. Germline V gene data show CDR1 as SNHLY and CDR2 as FYNNEI. CDR3 size: 17 residues. The CDR3 bases are TGTGCCAGCAGTGGAGGACTAGCGGGGGAAGCCGGCTACGAGCAGTACTTC. Protein product: CASSGGLAGEAGYEQYF.

V and J are TRBV2 and TRBJ2-4, with 15 bases lining up with TRBD2. The CDR3 is 17 residues long. Unmatched junction bases numbered 2, after V lost 5 bases and J lost 0 bases. The germline V gene has CDR1 SNHLY and CDR2 FYNNEI. The CDR3, as DNA: TGTGCCAGCAGTTGGACTAGCGGGGGGGGAGCCAAAAACATTCAGTACTTC. Translation: CASSWTSGGGAKNIQYF.

This clone came up once. This sample also contains other DNA sequences that code for the same CDR3. The rearrangement links TRBV20-1 to TRBJ2-3; TRBD2 aligns across 8 bases. V lost 3 bases to trimming and J lost 0 bases; unmatched junction nucleotides: 2. From germline, CDR1 is DFQATT and CDR2 SNEGSKA (reference sequence). The CDR3 contains 14 residues. This chain's CDR3 is CSASSSGSTDTQYF. CDR3 nucleotides: TGCAGTGCTAGTTCTAGCGGGAGCACAGATACGCAGTATTTT.

The genes are TRBV28 and TRBJ2-3; TRBD2 matches 8 bases. CDR1 and CDR2 from the germline V gene are MDHEN and SYDVKM. V lost 5 bases, J lost 4 bases, and 8 bases stayed unmatched. The CDR3 totals 15 residues. CDR3: CASSLQRGLSDTQYF. The CDR3 coding sequence is TGTGCCAGCAGTCTTCAGCGGGGGCTGTCAGATACGCAGTATTTT. Using reference TRBV28 and TRBJ2-3 for the parts outside the CDR3, the full variable domain is DVKVTQSSRYLVKRTGEKVFLECVQDMDHENMFWYRQDPGLGLRLIYFSYDVKMKEKGDIPEGYSVSREKKERFSLILESASTNQTSMYLCASSLQRGLSDTQYFGPGTRLTVL.

In regard to this clone: This CDR3 is also generated by other DNA sequences in the sample. The chain has TRBV28 and TRBJ1-2, with D possibly matching TRBD1 (6 bases). Between the trimmed V and J ends, which lost 2 bases and 2 bases, there was a span of 6 bases. CDR1 and CDR2 (germline): MDHEN, SYDVKM. The CDR3 is 13 amino acids. In nucleotides, the CDR3 is TGTGCCAGCAGTTTAGGACAGAACTATGGCTACACCTTC. It encodes CASSLGQNYGYTF.

The chain links TRBV6-2 or TRBV6-3 to TRBJ2-2; weak D call: TRBD1 (6 bases). CDR1 and CDR2 from the germline V gene are MNHEY and SVGEGT. The CDR3 is made up of 15 amino acids. Trimming took 5 bases from V and 6 from J, leaving 16 bases between them. The CDR3 protein is CASSRDTAGSGELFF. Written as DNA, the CDR3 is TGTGCCAGCAGTAGGGACACGGCAGGATCCGGGGAGCTGTTTTTT.

V usage is TRBV2 and J usage is TRBJ1-1; 8 bases agree with TRBD1. The germline V gene encodes CDR1 SNHLY and CDR2 FYNNEI. Losses at the gene ends were 9 bases for V and 1 base for J; bases not matched to a gene: 10. The CDR3 runs to 15 residues. The CDR3 DNA is TGTGCCAGGAGGACAGGGCAGGAGGGGAACACTGAAGCTTTCTTT. It encodes CARRTGQEGNTEAFF.